This T cell receptor beta chain was captured in a study of T cells in Graves' hyperthyroidism and ophthalmopathy. Amplification of TCR beta CDR3 regions used RNA as the template. The HTBI set primed first-round TCR CDR3 RT-PCR. TCRdb re-called the multiplex PCR reads through MiXCR, storing one row per CDR3 protein. Of roughly 380,000 distinct CDR3 sequences in the sample, less than 15% were seen once. This clonotype showed up many times. Its antigen is not identified. The V and J ends lost 1 base and 2 bases respectively, with 9 bases between them. Germline V gene data show CDR1 as SGDLS and CDR2 as YYNGEE. CDR3 length: 14 amino acids. Patients were aged 18 to 65, had disease duration under 2 months, and had newly diagnosed hyperthyroidism. Uncontrolled infection, other autoimmune disease, pregnancy and lactation each barred patients from inclusion. The blood sample was taken at first hyperthyroidism diagnosis, before any ophthalmopathy symptoms.

Study-level findings and limits: Blood also showed most of the thyroid clonotypes that were expanded above 0.001.

The rearrangement links TRBV9 to TRBJ1-1; unclear D gene. The sample consisted of blood. The receptor was isolated from a young man with Graves' hyperthyroidism that later progressed to Graves' ophthalmopathy. CDR3 region: CASSVRSVNTEAFF. The DNA for the CDR3 is TGTGCCAGCAGCGTAAGGTCCGTAAACACTGAAGCTTTCTTT.